Following are 30 T cell receptor beta chains from one sample sequenced in a study of Graves' ophthalmopathy and Graves' hyperthyroidism. Amplification targeted the TCR beta CDR3 regions, with RNA transcripts as the source material. The first-round RT-PCR employed HTBI primers together with the Qiagen OneStep RT-PCR kit. A multiplex PCR was then performed as the second round. MiXCR, run by TCRdb on the multiplex PCR reads, gives a single entry per CDR3 protein. The profile shows approximately 500,000 distinct CDR3 sequences, approximately 15% of them singletons. Sequencing was carried out using blood. These receptors came from a woman aged 30 to 39 with Graves' ophthalmopathy.

This clonotype showed up many times. The V and J genes are TRBV6-1 and TRBJ1-6; possible D gene TRBD1, 6 bases. Germline CDR1 reads MNHNS; CDR2 reads SASEGT. The CDR3 runs 13 residues. V dropped 8 bases and J dropped 8 bases, with 13 bases sitting between them. The CDR3 loop is CASPTGLDSPLHF. In nucleotides, the CDR3 is TGTGCCAGCCCTACAGGGCTGGATTCACCCCTCCACTTT.

The table lists this clonotype with many counts. The rearrangement uses TRBV5-1 and TRBJ2-5; possible D gene TRBD2, 6 bases. CDR1 and CDR2 from the germline V gene are SGHRS and YFSETQ. This CDR3 has 16 amino acids. V lost 4 bases to trimming and J lost 3 bases, with 19 bases between them. The CDR3 loop is CASSPSGRSGEETQYF. CDR3 in DNA: TGCGCCAGCAGCCCCAGTGGACGATCGGGAGAAGAGACCCAGTACTTC. Full variable domain (remainder filled in from reference TRBV5-1 and TRBJ2-5): KAGVTQTPRYLIKTRGQQVTLSCSPISGHRSVSWYQQTPGQGLQFLFEYFSETQRNKGNFPGRFSGRQFSNSRSEMNVSTLELGDSALYLCASSPSGRSGEETQYFGPGTRLLVL.

The sample holds many counts of this clonotype. As DNA, the CDR3 is TGTGCCAGCGTGCCGATCCGGGACAGGGCCCCTTATAACTATGGCTACACCTTC. It translates to CASVPIRDRAPYNYGYTF. The chain combines TRBV6-1 with TRBJ1-2; 9 bases line up with TRBD1. Germline V gene data show CDR1 as MNHNS and CDR2 as SASEGT. With V trimmed by 8 bases and J by 1 base, 17 bases remained unmatched. The CDR3 runs to 18 residues.

This clonotype was recorded once. V is TRBV7-8 and J is TRBJ2-2; tentatively, D is TRBD1 or TRBD2 (5 bases each). Trimming took 11 bases from V and 4 from J, leaving 20 bases between them. Germline V gives CDR1 SGHVS, CDR2 FQNEAQ. The CDR3 totals 15 residues. The CDR3 loop is CAEAARGGGTGELFF. The CDR3 DNA reads as TGTGCCGAAGCAGCCCGGGGCGGCGGCACCGGGGAGCTGTTTTTT.

In its sample, this clonotype was seen many times. The V call is TRBV20-1, the J call TRBJ1-2, with 10 bases identical to TRBD1. Per germline, CDR1 DFQATT and CDR2 SNEGSKA (reference sequence). With V trimmed by 5 bases and J by 6 bases, 15 bases remained unmatched. The CDR3 spans 16 residues. The CDR3 protein is CSAATPLDRGLNGYTF. The DNA of the CDR3 is TGCAGTGCTGCCACCCCCTTGGACAGGGGGTTAAATGGCTACACCTTC.

There are many counts of this clonotype. This chain joins TRBV20-1 and TRBJ1-2; tentative D call: TRBD1 (5 bases). CDR1 is DFQATT, CDR2 SNEGSKA, per germline (reference sequence). V gave up 3 bases and J gave up 0 bases, with 14 bases separating them. The CDR3 is made up of 15 amino acids. The DNA of the CDR3 is TGCAGTGCTAGTAGACGGGACGGACCTAACTATGGCTACACCTTC. Encoded protein: CSASRRDGPNYGYTF.

This clonotype showed up many times. The chain has TRBV12-3 or TRBV12-4 and TRBJ1-3; TRBD1 aligns across 8 bases. The CDR3 spans 13 residues. V was pared by 6 bases and J by 7 bases, with 5 bases of the junction left unmatched. The CDR3 is CASSRTGWNTIYF. CDR3 bases: TGTGCCAGCAGCAGGACAGGGTGGAACACCATATATTTT.

This clonotype was seen ten or more times. This chain uses TRBV7-2 with TRBJ1-2; D remains ambiguous. The CDR3 covers 15 residues. V lost 2 bases to trimming and J lost 4 bases, with 14 bases between them. Germline CDR1 reads SGHTA; CDR2 reads FQGNSA. CDR3 coding DNA: TGTGCCAGCAGCTTATTCCGAGCCAAACGCTATGGCTACACCTTC. It is translated as CASSLFRAKRYGYTF.

This clonotype was observed many times. The chain links TRBV6-5 to TRBJ2-7; 9 bases line up with TRBD1. Germline values: CDR1 MNHEY, CDR2 SVGAGI. V was clipped by 8 bases and J by 2 bases; unmatched bases: 7. The CDR3 is 14 residues long. CDR3 amino acids: CASGLGQGTYEQYF. The CDR3 DNA reads as TGTGCCAGCGGACTAGGACAGGGGACCTACGAGCAGTACTTC.

Ten or more counts support this clonotype. The chain carries TRBV24-1 and TRBJ2-2, with D tentatively TRBD2 (6 bases). The CDR3 has 14 residues. Germline V gene data show CDR1 as KGHDR and CDR2 as SFDVKD. V dropped 3 bases and J dropped 4 bases, with 8 bases sitting between them. CDR3 sequence (DNA): TGTGCCACCAGTGATGGGAGGCTCACCGGGGAGCTGTTTTTT. It encodes CATSDGRLTGELFF.

This clonotype came up a few times. V is TRBV11-2 and J is TRBJ1-1; no reliable D call. V shed 0 bases and J shed 3 bases, with 8 bases lying between them. The CDR3 consists of 14 residues. Per the germline V gene, CDR1 is SGHAT and CDR2 is FQNNGV. The CDR3: CASSLDLLDTEAFF. CDR3 nucleotides: TGTGCCAGCAGCTTAGACCTCCTGGACACTGAAGCTTTCTTT.

The sample holds many counts of this clonotype. The chain recombines TRBV5-1 with TRBJ2-5; D uncertain. Trimming took 0 bases from V and 2 from J, leaving 8 bases between them. Germline V gene data show CDR1 as SGHRS and CDR2 as YFSETQ. This CDR3 has 14 amino acids. CDR3: CASSLDARQETQYF. The CDR3 DNA reads TGCGCCAGCAGCTTGGATGCGCGGCAAGAGACCCAGTACTTC.

A note on this clonotype: It is likely a read error, because the conserved phenylalanine at the end of the CDR3 is missing. The V call is TRBV5-1, the J call TRBJ1-2; D not certain. CDR3 length equals 12 residues. The V and J ends lost 0 bases and 8 bases respectively, with 8 bases between them. In germline, CDR1 is SGHRS, CDR2 YFSETQ. Here the CDR3 DNA reads TGCGCCAGCAGCTTGGTGGGAGAAGGCTACACCTAC. This sequence encodes CASSLVGEGYTY.

This clonotype was seen many times. The CDR3 coding sequence is TGTGCCAGCAGTTTAGGGCAGTACACTGAAGCTTTCTTT. Its protein is CASSLGQYTEAFF. The rearrangement uses TRBV12-3 or TRBV12-4 and TRBJ1-1; D gene unclear. Trimming pared 1 base from V and 3 bases from J, leaving 6 bases between. CDR3 length: 13 residues.

At least ten counts were recorded for this clonotype. The CDR3 spells CASTWTGQSYYEQYF. The CDR3 DNA follows: TGTGCCAGCACTTGGACAGGGCAATCTTACTACGAGCAGTACTTC. This rearrangement joins TRBV28 to TRBJ2-7; 8 bases are shared with TRBD1. J gave up 3 bases and V 7 bases, and 11 bases lay outside the gene matches. Per the germline V gene, CDR1 is MDHEN and CDR2 is SYDVKM. The CDR3 sequence is 15 residues long.

This clonotype has more than one count but fewer than ten. One end of the junction does not line up with germline, which may come from a read error. The rearrangement joins TRBV6-1 to TRBJ2-4; D could derive from TRBD1 or TRBD2 (5 bases each). CDR1 is MNHNS, CDR2 SASEGT, per germline. This CDR3 has 16 amino acids. CDR3 amino acids: CASSPWTRLAKNIKYF. The CDR3 DNA reads TGTGCCAGCAGTCCATGGACACGTCTAGCCAAAAACATTAAGTACTTC.

Ten or more counts support this clonotype. This sequence joins TRBV29-1 and TRBJ1-2; D is ambiguous. The CDR3 runs to 13 residues. The V end was cut by 1 base, the J end by 4 bases, with 10 bases between. Germline assignment: CDR1 SQVTM and CDR2 ANQGSEA. The CDR3 DNA reads TGCAGCGTTGAAGTTCGAGGGCTCTATGGCTACACCTTC. It is translated as CSVEVRGLYGYTF.

Worth noting for this clonotype: A much larger clone lies one base from this, so it may be a read error. This chain joins TRBV11-2 and TRBJ2-4, with D uncertain. Germline CDR1 reads SGHAT; CDR2 reads FQNNGV. The CDR3 contains 16 residues. The CDR3: CASSLEERIGENVQYF. The CDR3, as DNA: TGTGCCAGCAGCTTAGAAGAGAGGATCGGAGAAAACGTTCAGTACTTC.

This clonotype was picked up many times. This CDR3 fails to terminate in the conserved phenylalanine or tryptophan, so it likely reflects a read error. V usage is TRBV10-1 and J usage is TRBJ2-5; perhaps TRBD2 as D (7 bases). Germline assignment: CDR1 WNHNN and CDR2 SYGVQD (reference sequence). CDR3 length: 15 residues. V dropped 2 bases and J dropped 4 bases, with 14 bases sitting between them. Written as DNA, the CDR3 is TGCGCCAGCAGTGAGGCCGTCGGGGGGCGAGAGACCCAGTACCTC. Translation gives CASSEAVGGRETQYL.

This clonotype was picked up many times. The chain carries TRBV6-1 and TRBJ1-2; the match to TRBD1 covers 9 bases. Per germline, CDR1 MNHNS and CDR2 SASEGT. The J segment lost 1 base and the V segment lost 5 bases, leaving 5 bases of the junction unmatched. This CDR3 has 15 residues. The CDR3 is CASSPRTGDNYGYTF. The DNA for the CDR3 is TGTGCCAGCAGTCCACGGACAGGGGATAACTATGGCTACACCTTC.

In its sample, this clonotype was seen many times. The rearrangement joins TRBV7-2 to TRBJ2-7; 9 bases are a match to TRBD2. This CDR3 has 19 amino acids. The V gene end was trimmed by 5 bases and the J gene end by 5 bases; junction bases not matched to a gene: 22. Per germline, CDR1 SGHTA and CDR2 FQGNSA. The CDR3 sequence: CASSPRGFRGGAIVDEQYF. CDR3 sequence (DNA): TGTGCCAGCAGCCCACGGGGGTTTCGCGGGGGGGCGATAGTGGACGAGCAGTACTTC.

This clonotype showed up just a few times. The chain couples TRBV5-1 to TRBJ2-7; 7 bases agree with TRBD1. Germline V gene data show CDR1 as SGHRS and CDR2 as YFSETQ. The CDR3 totals 14 residues. Germline trimming cut 5 bases from V and 2 bases from J; bases unmatched to any gene: 7. CDR3 sequence (DNA): TGCGCCAGCAGTTTGACAGGGAGCCCCTACGAGCAGTACTTC. Its translation is CASSLTGSPYEQYF.

V is TRBV15 and J is TRBJ2-7; 14 positions agree with TRBD2. Germline V gene data show CDR1 as LNHNV and CDR2 as YYDKDF (reference sequence). Germline trimming cut 3 bases from V and 1 base from J; bases unmatched to any gene: 14. The CDR3 extends over 20 amino acids. In DNA form, the CDR3 reads TGTGCCACCAGCAGCGGGATCAGGGGACTAGCGGGAGTTCAGTCCTACGAGCAGTACTTC. It encodes CATSSGIRGLAGVQSYEQYF.

This clonotype was detected many times. The chain has TRBV28 and TRBJ1-5, with D possibly being TRBD1 (6 bases). V dropped 7 bases and J dropped 1 base, with 11 bases sitting between them. The CDR3 runs to 14 residues. Germline V gene sequence: CDR1 MDHEN, CDR2 SYDVKM. CDR3 in amino acids: CASTRRGSNQPQHF. Here the CDR3 DNA reads TGTGCCAGCACCCGAAGGGGGAGCAATCAGCCCCAGCATTTT.

This clonotype was seen at least ten times. As DNA, the CDR3 is TGTGCCATCAGACCGGGGAACATGAACACTGAAGCTTTCTTT. Translated, it gives CAIRPGNMNTEAFF. The chain combines TRBV10-3 with TRBJ1-1; D gene ambiguous. Germline CDR1 ENHRY, CDR2 SYGVKD. V lost 6 bases, J lost 0 bases, and 11 bases lay in between. The CDR3 totals 14 residues.

This clonotype has at least ten counts. The chain uses TRBV5-5 and TRBJ1-2, with D possibly being TRBD1 (5 bases). CDR1 and CDR2 (germline): SGHKS, YYEKEE (reference sequence). V lost 3 bases and J 8 bases, leaving 17 bases between the germline ends. The length of the CDR3 is 14 residues. The CDR3 coding sequence is TGTGCCAGCAGCTGGGACGGAACTATGGTCGGCTACACCTTC. This encodes CASSWDGTMVGYTF.

This clonotype was counted many times. The genes are TRBV4-1 and TRBJ1-5, with no clear D. Germline loops: CDR1 MGHRA, CDR2 YSYEKL. The CDR3 is 15 amino acids. V lost 3 bases and J 1 base, leaving 10 bases between the germline ends. CDR3 coding DNA: TGCGCCAGCAGCCACACAGAACTAAGCAATCAGCCCCAGCATTTT. Protein: CASSHTELSNQPQHF.

The chain combines TRBV12-3 or TRBV12-4 with TRBJ2-3, with D possibly TRBD2 on 6 matching bases. The CDR3 consists of 14 residues. V was clipped by 3 bases and J by 5 bases, with 12 bases between them. Written as DNA, the CDR3 is TGTGCCAGCAGTTTTGCGGGATATGGAGATACGCAGTATTTT. Its translation is CASSFAGYGDTQYF.

This clonotype was recorded many times. The CDR3 sequence is CASSLLQGSEQYF. The CDR3 coding sequence is TGTGCCAGCAGCTTATTACAGGGCTCCGAGCAGTACTTC. V and J are TRBV7-8 and TRBJ2-7; tentative D call: TRBD1 (6 bases). Germline V gives CDR1 SGHVS, CDR2 FQNEAQ. Trimming took 2 bases from V and 6 from J, leaving 11 bases between them. The CDR3 length is 13 residues.

This clonotype was detected many times. The chain carries TRBV6-1 and TRBJ2-2; 8 bases fit TRBD1. V lost 8 bases and J lost 1; bases outside the gene matches: 9. This CDR3 region has 16 residues. CDR1 is MNHNS, CDR2 SASEGT, per germline. The CDR3 here is CASFKTGTGNTGELFF. CDR3 nucleotides: TGTGCCAGCTTTAAGACCGGGACAGGGAACACCGGGGAGCTGTTTTTT.